This T cell receptor (beta chain) was found in a study of cytomegalovirus exposure and HLA in healthy donors (dated by TCRdb to 2015 to 2018). With respect to the entire study: According to an earlier analysis of 550 to 750 of the donors, about 179 million T cells yielded over 90 million unique TCR beta sequences and approximately 300 Gb of sequence data. All discovery cohort repertoires had been generated using a single sequencing platform. Roughly 290 gigabases of sequencing data and 91 million or so unique TCR sequences made up an early release that covered roughly 670 HLA-typed donors. The study was designed to test whether signatures of past pathogen exposure could be identified by cataloging public T cell receptors. Using immunosequencing, the study profiled T cell repertoires from around 670 subjects and related those repertoires to cytomegalovirus serostatus. Genome-wide SNP genotypes for about three fifths of the 666 donors were used in a later genetic analysis, which treated that subset as a discovery cohort. The genetic ancestry cluster associated with self-reported Caucasian donors included roughly 84% of the approximately 430 genotyped donors. Among 350 to 400 genotyped donors of the cohort, an average of approximately 250,000 unique TCR beta nucleotide sequences were sequenced per donor, roughly 20% of them non-productive. To decide whether each TCR beta V gene segment behaved as functional or pseudogenic, an earlier analysis of over 500 of the donors relied on high-throughput TCR beta sequencing. A separate validation cohort of over a hundred different subjects was used in addition to the 666-subject first cohort. Four or five DR-DQ haplotypes were handled as single units for association and clustering because linkage in the cohort was strong. To study patterns of TCR occurrence, a later analysis re-analyzed previously published TCR beta repertoires from just over 650 donors and added high-resolution HLA genotyping. The number of donors typed differed by locus, with 629-630 for A, B, C, DRB1 and DQB1, over 500 for DQA1, 606 for DPA1, and 472 for DPB1. Both class I and class II loci were covered by HLA typing, at four-digit resolution. Rather than using new phenotypic data, the later analysis identified candidate immune exposures from TCR beta sequences and from how often those sequences occurred across donors. Alongside the repertoire data, information on donor age, sex, ethnicity and CMV serostatus was compiled. The study combined high-throughput TCR immunosequencing, statistical association of individual TCRs with disease status, and machine learning to predict cytomegalovirus infection status.

The cohort consisted of hundreds of healthy bone marrow donors. All cohort members were sampled while nominally healthy, although unrecorded immune exposures were likely present. The donor was CMV seropositive and was included in the group of 250 to 350 seropositive cohort members. A peripheral blood sample was collected from each donor, and TCR beta sequencing was performed on peripheral blood mononuclear cells. The Qiagen DNeasy Blood Extraction Kit was used to extract genomic DNA from the blood cell samples. The full study reports these points: A later analysis found that TCR association rates varied across HLA loci, with DRB1 alleles showing the most associated TCRs and HLA-C alleles the fewest. A later genetic analysis associated a missense DCLRE1C variant with V-gene and J-gene trimming of TCR beta chains, and an independent cohort replicated the association. Linkage disequilibrium might explain the correlated functional status among segregating V segments, but an unknown experimental factor could not be ruled out. CMV serostatus was the only immune exposure information available for the cohort. A later analysis found that HLA-associated TCR beta chains were more clonally expanded and had lower generation probabilities than equally common non-associated chains. The study listed 164 TCR beta chains as associated with cytomegalovirus. A few of the identified cytomegalovirus-associated TCR beta chains were confirmed in vitro to be specific for cytomegalovirus antigens. A further reported finding was that TCR beta sequences accurately predicted the HLA-A and HLA-B alleles for most subjects in the first cohort. Compared with the roughly 700-donor mean, donors in an Asian-associated ancestry cluster had fewer N-insertions in productive TCRs, according to a later genetic analysis. When HLA alleles, especially DR and DQ, strongly co-occurred, attributing TCR associations to individual alleles was difficult. Most TCR sequences were observed very rarely across donors, whereas some public TCRs were present in many individuals. In both the original and validation cohorts, the classifier was reported to diagnose cytomegalovirus status with high specificity and sensitivity. At a false discovery rate of 0.05, a later analysis linked some 18,000 TCR beta sequences to specific HLA alleles. The presence/absence analyses assumed that sequencing depth was roughly uniform across donors, and that assumption may not be true. A cluster of highly shared sequence variants was judged likely to be a technical artifact of the sequencing pipeline. According to a later analysis, parvovirus B19, influenza, CMV and Epstein-Barr virus appeared linked to several top co-occurrence clusters. Broadly in line with IMGT annotations, most TCR beta V segments showed up in productive rearrangements about 87% or about 30% of the time in an earlier analysis of about 500 of the donors. Only TCR beta chains were sequenced in this cohort, and the absence of alpha or paired-chain data limited detectable features. Because HLA typing was unavailable for some donors at each locus, only the typed subset was used in association tests. The authors suggested that the approach could potentially be extended to other disease states and immunological phenotypes. The earlier analysis of 587 of the donors excluded roughly 17 rarely observed V segments, including chromosome 9 orphons, because counts were too low. A later analysis found that most CMV-associated TCR beta chains appeared HLA-restricted, with HLA associations seemingly driven largely by CMV exposure.

Turning to this clone: The antigen it recognizes is unknown. It has no much larger one-base neighbor in the sample; base qualities were not kept.

Receptors were amplified or captured by the immunoSEQ multiplex PCR assay. The multiplex PCR relied on a mix of 60 forward primers for TCR Vbeta segments and 13 reverse primers for TCR Jbeta segments. The CDR3 region of rearranged TCR beta genes was amplified from genomic DNA by a multiplex PCR assay. Amplified TCR beta libraries were sequenced as 87-base-pair reads on the Illumina HiSeq System. For the original study's pipeline: A later analysis counted 65 million to 90 million unique TCR beta chains across the 666 repertoires, and some 11 million of these chains were shared by at least two donors. Raw reads were error-corrected and collapsed into unique sequences by a nearest-neighbor algorithm in which closely related sequences were merged to remove PCR and sequencing errors. To assign V, D and J gene segments, CDR3 sequences were aligned to IMGT reference sequences. Each retained sequence needed at least a six-nucleotide match to both a V gene segment and a J gene segment. A rearrangement was called productive if the CDR3 had no stop codons and remained in frame with V and J, and every other rearrangement was called non-productive. Following IMGT convention, CDR3 was defined as the stretch from the second conserved V-encoded cysteine up to the conserved J-encoded phenylalanine. The earlier analysis of some 550 of the donors excluded any sequence lacking an unambiguous match to a single V gene segment. In an earlier analysis of several hundred of the donors, V segments were called functional above 56.7% productive rearrangements and were called segregating when the between-donor standard deviation exceeded 5%. To diagnose cytomegalovirus status from the catalog of TCR beta chain sequences, a statistical classification framework was built. A later analysis assigned V and J genes by comparing TCR nucleotide sequences with IMGT/GENE-DB human TR gene sequences. In a later analysis, CDR3 sequences and most-parsimonious VDJ recombination scenarios were assigned using the TCRdist pipeline. In a later analysis, every TCR beta chain was defined by the combination of its CDR3 amino acid sequence and its V-gene family, and reads without a unique V-gene family were dropped. As a way to deal with suspected cross-contamination and a sequencing artifact, a later analysis dropped 450 to 600 nucleotide sequences that were highly shared and had low generation probability. For each public chain, a later analysis derived a clonal expansion index from normalized ranks of inferred template counts within each repertoire. In a later analysis, generation probabilities were computed using a VDJ recombination model fitted to out-of-frame rearrangements, and the results were checked against IGoR. In a later analysis, TCR-TCR, TCR-HLA and TCR-CMV co-occurrence was scored with hypergeometric tests, and a repertoire-size bias correction was applied to TCR pairs. A later analysis estimated false discovery rates by permuting HLA or CMV assignments 20 times. A later analysis grouped co-occurring TCRs with DBSCAN, adding TCRdist sequence similarity when clustering within HLA-allele-positive subsets. For co-occurrence clustering, repertoires with fewer than 30,000 or more than 120,000 public chains were excluded, along with 5 or 6 repertoires with anomalous nucleotide sharing. TCRdb took over this immuneACCESS table, retaining in-frame rearrangements with V and J assigned. Such tables are incomplete; in checked studies, under half of the missing clones stem from an unresolved V gene, and the remainder is unexplained. V, J and clone size are taken as reported in that table, and D and trimming were inferred from the DNA itself. The sample has about 190,000 clones on record, approximately 84% of them singletons. The ten largest clones add up to roughly 2.6% of the sample.

Sequencing used PBMCs. The TCR was taken from a woman aged 45-65 years in good health and CMV-seropositive.

The DNA sequence reads TGTGCCAGCAGCTTGGCCTCGGGGGATGAAGCTTTCTTT. It specifies CASSLASGDEAFF. This chain is built from TRBV5-4 and TRBJ1-1, and possibly TRBD1, on 5 matching bases. CDR1 and CDR2 (SGHNT, YYREEE) derive from the germline V gene (reference sequence). The cysteine opens and the phenylalanine closes a CDR3 of 13 amino acids. Just the 39-base CDR3 DNA is kept, in frame starting at base 1. V loses 0 bases, J loses 7 bases, and the germline ends lie 10 bases apart.